These T cell receptor beta chains were read from a single sample in a study of cytomegalovirus exposure and HLA in healthy donors. The table came from immunoSEQ multiplex PCR; TCRdb's copy has only in-frame clones and leaves some out. The repertoire holds more than 85,000 clones, with roughly 75% as singletons. Sequenced input: PBMCs. Source of these receptors: a male donor in good health and CMV-seropositive. Each CDR3 is given with its conserved first and last residue. Fields, in order: V gene, clone size, CDR3 length, D gene, J gene, CDR3 protein, CDR3 DNA. A D gene is named only where the DNA matches it firmly. The listing skips clone size in some rows; elsewhere it reads once, few, many or a size class.

TRBV30,NA,14,NA,TRBJ1-3,CACSPLGPGNTIYF,TGTGCCTGTAGCCCCCTTGGCCCTGGAAACACCATATATTTT
TRBV5-1,NA,15,NA,TRBJ2-1,CASSSGSGMVYEQFF,TGCGCCAGCAGCTCCGGGTCTGGCATGGTCTATGAGCAGTTCTTC
TRBV4-1,few,16,NA,TRBJ2-6,CASSRTAPSGANVLTF,TGCGCCAGCAGCAGAACAGCACCATCTGGGGCCAACGTCCTGACTTTC
TRBV2,few,14,NA,TRBJ1-1,CASSDGRGLTEAFF,TGTGCCAGCAGTGACGGGCGGGGACTCACTGAAGCTTTCTTT
TRBV19,NA,16,NA,TRBJ2-6,CASSIEGGSGANVLTF,TGTGCCAGTAGTATAGAGGGAGGTTCTGGGGCCAACGTCCTGACTTTC
TRBV30,NA,14,NA,TRBJ1-3,CAWSRAGSGNTIYF,TGTGCCTGGAGCCGGGCGGGAAGTGGAAACACCATATATTTT
TRBV6-6,NA,15,TRBD1,TRBJ1-5,CASSYLRTGGQPQHF,TGTGCCAGCAGTTACCTCCGGACAGGGGGTCAGCCCCAGCATTTT
TRBV4-2,NA,18,TRBD2,TRBJ2-1,CASSQDYSGGASYNEQFF,TGTGCCAGCAGCCAAGATTACAGCGGGGGGGCCTCCTACAATGAGCAGTTCTTC
TRBV7-9,NA,13,NA,TRBJ1-4,CASSSGSNEKLFF,TGTGCCAGCAGCAGCGGGTCTAATGAAAAACTGTTTTTT
TRBV4-1,few,15,NA,TRBJ1-5,CASSRGEGGHQPQHF,TGCGCCAGCAGCCGCGGTGAGGGTGGCCATCAGCCCCAGCATTTT
TRBV7-9,NA,12,NA,TRBJ1-1,CASSLFGTEAFF,TGTGCCAGCAGCTTATTCGGGACTGAAGCTTTCTTT
TRBV19,NA,13,NA,TRBJ1-1,CASTLNPGTEAFF,TGTGCCAGTACATTAAACCCCGGCACTGAAGCTTTCTTT
TRBV27,NA,15,NA,TRBJ1-3,CASMSRGGSGNTIYF,TGTGCCAGCATGTCCAGGGGTGGCTCTGGAAACACCATATATTTT
TRBV2,NA,14,NA,TRBJ1-1,CASSEAPSTSEAFF,TGTGCCAGCAGTGAAGCGCCGAGTACCTCAGAAGCTTTCTTT
TRBV5-4,NA,18,NA,TRBJ2-3,CASSLAAGVSRRTDTQYF,TGTGCCAGCAGCTTGGCGGCGGGTGTGTCTAGACGCACAGATACGCAGTATTTT
TRBV4-3,many,16,NA,TRBJ1-2,CASSQDPRATNYGYTF,TGCGCCAGCAGCCAAGACCCCAGGGCCACTAACTATGGCTACACCTTC
TRBV28,NA,15,TRBD1,TRBJ1-4,CASSPPGQGDEKLFF,TGTGCCAGCAGCCCTCCGGGACAGGGGGATGAAAAACTGTTTTTT
TRBV7-9,NA,16,NA,TRBJ2-5,CASSLNWGPGGETQYF,TGTGCCAGCAGCTTAAATTGGGGGCCCGGGGGGGAGACCCAGTACTTC
TRBV27,few,14,TRBD1,TRBJ1-1,CASSRDRGRTEAFF,TGTGCCAGCAGTCGGGACAGGGGGCGGACTGAAGCTTTCTTT
TRBV5-1,NA,15,NA,TRBJ2-1,CASSPGQGNYNEQFF,TGCGCCAGCAGCCCGGGACAAGGAAACTACAATGAGCAGTTCTTC
TRBV2,NA,18,TRBD2,TRBJ2-7,CASSPPVAGGGGLYEQYF,TGTGCCAGCTCGCCTCCGGTGGCGGGCGGGGGGGGTCTCTACGAGCAGTACTTC
TRBV28,NA,16,TRBD1,TRBJ2-3,CASFGDPQGITDTQYF,TGTGCCAGCTTTGGGGACCCACAGGGGATCACAGATACGCAGTATTTT
TRBV6-5,NA,14,TRBD1,TRBJ1-4,CASSDQGAGEKLFF,TGTGCCAGCAGTGACCAGGGGGCGGGTGAAAAACTGTTTTTT
TRBV5-1,NA,15,NA,TRBJ2-1,CASSPDSSSYNEQFF,TGCGCCAGCAGCCCCGACAGCAGCTCCTACAATGAGCAGTTCTTC
TRBV4-2,NA,20,NA,TRBJ2-3,CASSQVTSKGLPRTTDTQYF,TGTGCCAGCAGCCAAGTCACTTCAAAAGGACTCCCCCGAACCACAGATACGCAGTATTTT
TRBV7-2,NA,16,TRBD1,TRBJ1-2,CASSLDRTGVGGHYTF,TGTGCCAGCAGCTTAGACCGGACAGGGGTCGGAGGCCACTACACCTTC
TRBV6-6,NA,11,NA,TRBJ2-5,CASSTGETQYF,TGTGCCAGCAGTACAGGAGAGACCCAGTACTTC
TRBV5-4,once,16,NA,TRBJ1-1,CASSLWQAKLNTEAFF,TGTGCCAGCAGCTTATGGCAGGCTAAGCTGAACACTGAAGCTTTCTTT
TRBV6-1,few,14,NA,TRBJ1-5,CASCSGRGNQPQHF,TGTGCCAGCTGCTCGGGAAGGGGCAATCAGCCCCAGCATTTT
TRBV5-6,NA,11,NA,TRBJ1-1,CASSSEGEAFF,TGTGCCAGCAGCTCTGAGGGTGAAGCTTTCTTT
TRBV4-2,NA,16,NA,TRBJ1-2,CASSQGMAAGHYGYTF,TGTGCCAGCAGCCAAGGAATGGCGGCAGGGCACTATGGCTACACCTTC
TRBV15,NA,16,TRBD1,TRBJ2-5,CATSRDPPRTGVTQYF,TGTGCCACCAGCAGAGATCCTCCTCGGACAGGGGTGACCCAGTACTTC
TRBV4-3,NA,16,TRBD1,TRBJ2-3,CASSNHRQGAIDTQYF,TGCGCCAGCAGCAACCATAGACAGGGGGCAATAGATACGCAGTATTTT
TRBV7-2,NA,15,NA,TRBJ1-6,CASSFWSSYNSPLHF,TGTGCCAGCAGCTTCTGGAGCTCCTATAATTCACCCCTCCACTTT
TRBV6-5,NA,16,TRBD2,TRBJ2-1,CASSYSGLAGADEQFF,TGTGCCAGCAGTTACTCGGGGCTAGCGGGGGCCGATGAGCAGTTCTTC
TRBV4-2,NA,16,TRBD1,TRBJ2-7,CASSQIPGQGAGEQYF,TGTGCCAGCAGCCAAATACCGGGACAGGGGGCGGGGGAGCAGTACTTC
TRBV4-3,few,14,TRBD2,TRBJ2-7,CASSQDGGTYEQYF,TGCGCCAGCAGCCAAGACGGGGGGACCTACGAGCAGTACTTC
TRBV15,NA,14,NA,TRBJ2-7,CATSRETVPYEQYF,TGTGCCACCAGCAGAGAGACTGTTCCCTACGAGCAGTACTTC
TRBV18,NA,15,TRBD2,TRBJ2-2,CASSLAGANTGELFF,TGTGCCAGCTCACTAGCGGGGGCTAACACCGGGGAGCTGTTTTTT
TRBV28,NA,15,TRBD1,TRBJ1-4,CASSPPGTGSEKLFF,TGTGCCAGCAGTCCCCCCGGGACAGGGTCTGAAAAACTGTTTTTT
TRBV5-1,NA,15,TRBD2,TRBJ2-1,CASSLVGGDYNEQFF,TGCGCCAGCAGCTTGGTGGGGGGGGACTACAATGAGCAGTTCTTC
TRBV5-6,few,17,TRBD2,TRBJ2-3,CASSYELAGGLTDTQYF,TGTGCCAGCAGCTACGAACTAGCGGGGGGCCTCACAGATACGCAGTATTTT
TRBV11-3,NA,16,NA,TRBJ1-4,CASSLGTTATNEKLFF,TGTGCCAGCAGCCTAGGGACGACAGCAACTAATGAAAAACTGTTTTTT
TRBV7-7,NA,14,NA,TRBJ2-5,CASSLEQGNPPKYF,TGTGCCAGCAGCTTAGAACAGGGAAACCCTCCGAAGTACTTC
TRBV6-6,NA,14,NA,TRBJ2-5,CASRPPLVRETQYF,TGTGCCAGCAGGCCCCCGCTGGTGCGGGAGACCCAGTACTTC
TRBV2,once,15,NA,TRBJ2-7,CASSERRESPYEQYF,TGTGCCAGCAGTGAAAGGAGGGAATCCCCCTACGAGCAGTACTTC